The 15 T cell receptor beta chains below were found in one sample sequenced in a study of spatial heterogeneity in lung cancer. TCRdb called the 5' RACE reads again in MiXCR, with one record for every CDR3 protein. The sample has approximately 44,000 distinct CDR3 sequences; approximately 13% are singletons. The sample's time point: sample taken at primary tumor resection. Sequences were derived from PBMCs, sampled at surgery. These receptors were collected from a male donor with early-stage non-small cell lung cancer.

This clonotype was counted only a few times. The chain uses TRBV2 and TRBJ1-5; tentatively, D is TRBD1 (5 bases). Trimming shortened V by 4 bases and J by 4 bases, and 8 bases separated the two germline ends. The CDR3 runs 13 residues. In germline, CDR1 is SNHLY, CDR2 FYNNEI. The CDR3 coding sequence is TGTGCCAGCAGTGGACAGACAAATCAGCCCCAGCATTTT. This translates into CASSGQTNQPQHF.

This clonotype has at least ten counts. The chain couples TRBV5-1 to TRBJ2-3, with 10 nucleotides matching TRBD2. J gave up 5 bases and V 6 bases, and 12 bases lay outside the gene matches. Germline V gives CDR1 SGHRS, CDR2 YFSETQ. CDR3 size: 16 residues. Here the CDR3 reads CASNAGLAGAGDTQYF. CDR3 nucleotides: TGCGCCAGCAACGCAGGCCTAGCGGGAGCCGGAGATACGCAGTATTTT. The full variable domain, rest sourced from reference TRBV5-1 and TRBJ2-3, is KAGVTQTPRYLIKTRGQQVTLSCSPISGHRSVSWYQQTPGQGLQFLFEYFSETQRNKGNFPGRFSGRQFSNSRSEMNVSTLELGDSALYLCASNAGLAGAGDTQYFGPGTRLTVL.

The table lists this clonotype with a few counts. The rearrangement links TRBV20-1 to TRBJ2-2; 7 bases are shared with TRBD2. Germline assignment: CDR1 DFQATT and CDR2 SNEGSKA (reference sequence). The CDR3 runs 16 residues. V was pared by 2 bases and J by 4 bases, with 10 bases of the junction left unmatched. The CDR3 nucleotides read TGCAGTGCTAGAATTCTCAGCGGGGAGGCCACCGGGGAGCTGTTTTTT. Its protein product is CSARILSGEATGELFF.

A remark on this clonotype: One end of the junction is discordant with germline, which a read error may explain. The rearrangement joins TRBV6-6 to TRBJ2-4; D is tentatively TRBD1 or TRBD2 (5 bases each). From germline, CDR1 is MNHNY and CDR2 SVGAGI (reference sequence). This CDR3 is 10 amino acids long. The CDR3 bases are TGTGCCAGCAGTTGTCGCAGGGACCCTTTC. Translating gives CASSCRRDPF.

V usage is TRBV5-6 and J usage is TRBJ2-4; tentatively, D is TRBD1 (5 bases). This CDR3 comprises 16 residues. The V and J ends lost 2 bases and 1 base respectively, with 13 bases between them. Germline V lookup: CDR1 SGHDT, CDR2 YYEEEE. The CDR3 DNA reads TGTGCCAGCAGCTTAGGCTCTGGGGCGGCCAAAAACATTCAGTACTTC. Translating gives CASSLGSGAAKNIQYF.

This clonotype was picked up many times. The chain carries TRBV3-1 and TRBJ1-2; D ambiguous. V was cut by 3 bases and J by 6 bases, with 8 bases left in between. CDR3 length: 12 residues. CDR1 and CDR2 from the germline V gene are LGHDT and YNNKEL (reference sequence). The CDR3 coding sequence is TGTGCCAGCAGCCACCAGGATAATGGCTACACCTTC. Protein sequence: CASSHQDNGYTF.

This clonotype was detected only a few times. Germline and junction disagree at one end, which may indicate a read error. The CDR3 here is CASSLEVGPLHF. CDR3 nucleotides: TGTGCCAGCAGCTTAGAGGTCGGGCCCCTCCACTTC. The J gene is TRBJ2-5, the V gene TRBV7-8, with D unclear. The germline CDR1 and CDR2 sequences are SGHVS and FQNEAQ. The CDR3 consists of 12 residues.

The CDR3 bases are TGTGCCAGCACCGTAGACGGGGCTAGGGCCAACGTCCTGACTTTC. Its translation is CASTVDGARANVLTF. The chain has TRBV2 and TRBJ2-6; perhaps D is TRBD1 or TRBD2 (5 bases each). There are 15 residues in the CDR3. The germline V gene encodes CDR1 SNHLY and CDR2 FYNNEI. V lost 7 bases, J lost 5 bases, and 15 bases lay in between.

This clonotype was seen more than once but under ten times. This chain connects TRBV5-1 to TRBJ2-2; no firm D call. CDR1 is SGHRS, CDR2 YFSETQ, per germline. V dropped 3 bases and J dropped 0 bases, with 9 bases sitting between them. The CDR3 is 15 amino acids. Here the CDR3 DNA reads TGCGCCAGCAGCTACGGAGACGCGAACACCGGGGAGCTGTTTTTT. Its protein is CASSYGDANTGELFF.

This clonotype was seen repeatedly, ten times or more. The chain is built from TRBV6-6 and TRBJ2-5; TRBD1 is a possible D gene (5 bases). Germline values: CDR1 MNHNY, CDR2 SVGAGI (reference sequence). V dropped 8 bases and J dropped 4 bases, with 11 bases sitting between them. CDR3 length equals 12 residues. Written as DNA, the CDR3 is TGTGCCAGCTCCTCAGGGTCAGAGACCCAGTACTTC. Residues: CASSSGSETQYF.

This clonotype was detected many times. The chain uses TRBV6-5 and TRBJ1-1; D not resolved. The V end lost 6 bases, the J end lost 6 bases, and 17 bases lay between the germline ends. The CDR3 length is 14 residues. Germline CDR1 and CDR2: MNHEY and SVGAGI. CDR3 nucleotides: TGTGCCAGCAGGCCAATATTGGTAGGAGCTGAAGCTTTCTTT. Its protein product is CASRPILVGAEAFF.

This clonotype was counted between two and nine times. The chain links TRBV19 to TRBJ1-2; D possibly corresponds to TRBD1 (5 bases). This CDR3 is built from 14 residues. The V and J ends lost 6 bases and 2 bases respectively, with 13 bases between them. Germline loops: CDR1 LNHDA, CDR2 SQIVND (reference sequence). The CDR3 DNA follows: TGTGCCAGTAGGGAGATACAGGACAACTATGGCTACACCTTC. The encoded protein is CASREIQDNYGYTF.

The genes are TRBV20-1 and TRBJ2-3; D gene uncertain. The CDR3 loop spans 9 amino acids. Trimming removed 5 bases at V and 6 bases at J, with 3 bases between. Germline CDR1 reads DFQATT; CDR2 reads SNEGSKA (reference sequence). The CDR3 nucleotides are TGCAGTGCTGGGGATACGCAGTATTTT. Translated: CSAGDTQYF.

This clonotype was counted between two and nine times. The rearrangement joins TRBV5-5 to TRBJ1-2; D unresolved. Between the trimmed V and J ends, which lost 0 bases and 1 base, there was a span of 13 bases. From germline, CDR1 is SGHKS and CDR2 YYEKEE (reference sequence). The CDR3 spans 16 residues. CDR3 nucleotide sequence: TGTGCCAGCAGCTTGGTTGTGTCAACCGGTAACTATGGCTACACCTTC. Encoded protein: CASSLVVSTGNYGYTF.

The chain joins TRBV5-1 to TRBJ2-1; D ambiguous. CDR1 and CDR2 from the germline V gene are SGHRS and YFSETQ. The CDR3 runs 14 residues. With 0 bases removed from V and 4 bases from J, the gap between germline ends came to 8 bases. The CDR3 DNA sequence: TGCGCCAGCAGCTTGGGGACGGAATACAATGAGCAGTTCTTC. Protein sequence: CASSLGTEYNEQFF.